A selection of T cell receptor beta chains follows, all from one sample in a study of Ad26.COV2.S vaccination and SARS-CoV-2 variants. Measured with immunoSEQ multiplex PCR; TCRdb has only the in-frame clones, and not every one. In the table there are 350,000 to 400,000 clones, about 88% of which are singletons. The sample was peripheral blood, taken in a trial of Ad26.COV2.S vaccine versus placebo. All receptors come from a person aged 18 to 65 who received the Ad26.COV2.S COVID-19 vaccine or a placebo. Both conserved end residues are part of each CDR3. The D gene is left open where the match is weak. Clone size, where shown, is once, few, many, or a class for clones that have expanded.

clone size: .
D gene: .
V gene: TRBV11-3
J gene: TRBJ1-1
CDR3 protein: CASSRDRDTEAFF
CDR3 DNA: TGTGCCAGCAGCCGGGACCGAGACACTGAAGCTTTCTTT

clone size: .
D gene: .
V gene: TRBV3-1/TRBV3-2
J gene: TRBJ1-1
CDR3 protein: CASSQVGVASEAFF
CDR3 DNA: TGTGCCAGCAGCCAAGTGGGGGTCGCTTCTGAAGCTTTCTTT

clone size: .
D gene: .
V gene: TRBV7-8
J gene: TRBJ1-1
CDR3 protein: CASSLWGDTEAFF
CDR3 DNA: TGTGCCAGCAGCTTGTGGGGTGACACTGAAGCTTTCTTT

clone size: .
D gene: .
V gene: TRBV5-4
J gene: TRBJ1-1
CDR3 protein: CASSLVGSEELAFF
CDR3 DNA: TGTGCCAGCAGCTTGGTAGGGTCAGAGGAACTGGCTTTCTTT

clone size: .
D gene: TRBD1
V gene: TRBV5-1
J gene: TRBJ1-2
CDR3 protein: CASSLTGGFNYGYTF
CDR3 DNA: TGCGCCAGCAGCTTGACAGGGGGCTTTAACTATGGCTACACCTTC

clone size: once
D gene: .
V gene: TRBV7-2
J gene: TRBJ1-3
CDR3 protein: CASSLARSTAGNTIYF
CDR3 DNA: TGTGCCAGCAGCTTAGCAAGGTCCACGGCGGGAAACACCATATATTTT

clone size: .
D gene: .
V gene: TRBV6-6
J gene: TRBJ2-5
CDR3 protein: CASSYPRETQYF
CDR3 DNA: TGTGCCAGCAGTTACCCCAGGGAGACCCAGTACTTC

clone size: .
D gene: TRBD1
V gene: TRBV27
J gene: TRBJ1-2
CDR3 protein: CASPPDREEVWYGYTF
CDR3 DNA: TGTGCCAGCCCCCCCGACAGGGAAGAAGTCTGGTATGGCTACACCTTC

clone size: .
D gene: .
V gene: TRBV6-2/TRBV6-3
J gene: TRBJ2-5
CDR3 protein: CASSYFAETQYF
CDR3 DNA: TGTGCCAGCAGTTACTTCGCAGAGACCCAGTACTTC

clone size: .
D gene: .
V gene: TRBV4-3
J gene: TRBJ1-3
CDR3 protein: CASSQDHGSGNTIYF
CDR3 DNA: TGCGCCAGCAGCCAAGATCATGGCTCTGGAAACACCATATATTTT

clone size: once
D gene: .
V gene: TRBV2
J gene: TRBJ2-5
CDR3 protein: CASRQNQETQYF
CDR3 DNA: TGTGCCAGCAGACAGAACCAAGAGACCCAGTACTTC

clone size: .
D gene: .
V gene: TRBV19
J gene: TRBJ2-3
CDR3 protein: CASSMTVTSTDTQYF
CDR3 DNA: TGTGCCAGTAGTATGACAGTTACTAGCACAGATACGCAGTATTTT

clone size: .
D gene: .
V gene: TRBV5-8
J gene: TRBJ1-3
CDR3 protein: CASSLATASGNTIYF
CDR3 DNA: TGTGCCAGCAGCTTGGCGACAGCCTCTGGAAACACCATATATTTT

clone size: .
D gene: TRBD1
V gene: TRBV7-8
J gene: TRBJ1-1
CDR3 protein: CASSSEVGQLEAFF
CDR3 DNA: TGTGCCAGCAGCTCAGAAGTGGGACAGCTTGAAGCTTTCTTT

clone size: .
D gene: .
V gene: TRBV5-1
J gene: TRBJ1-4
CDR3 protein: CASSLGVNEKLFF
CDR3 DNA: TGCGCCAGCAGCTTGGGGGTTAATGAAAAACTGTTTTTT

clone size: .
D gene: TRBD1
V gene: TRBV6-2/TRBV6-3
J gene: TRBJ2-2
CDR3 protein: CASSSGDRANTGELFF
CDR3 DNA: TGTGCCAGCAGTTCCGGGGACAGGGCGAACACCGGGGAGCTGTTTTTT

clone size: .
D gene: TRBD1
V gene: TRBV7-6
J gene: TRBJ2-5
CDR3 protein: CASSSVALGQGGETQYF
CDR3 DNA: TGTGCCAGCAGCTCTGTAGCCCTGGGACAGGGCGGGGAGACCCAGTACTTC

clone size: .
D gene: TRBD1
V gene: TRBV5-1
J gene: TRBJ1-3
CDR3 protein: CASSFGTGDNTIYF
CDR3 DNA: TGCGCCAGCAGCTTCGGGACAGGGGATAACACCATATATTTT

clone size: .
D gene: .
V gene: TRBV19
J gene: TRBJ2-1
CDR3 protein: CASSIKTPNEQFF
CDR3 DNA: TGTGCCAGTAGTATTAAGACCCCCAATGAGCAGTTCTTC

clone size: .
D gene: .
V gene: TRBV6-2/TRBV6-3
J gene: TRBJ1-5
CDR3 protein: CASSYGVTNQPQHF
CDR3 DNA: TGTGCCAGCAGTTACGGGGTTACTAATCAGCCCCAGCATTTT

clone size: .
D gene: .
V gene: TRBV6-6
J gene: TRBJ1-5
CDR3 protein: CASSRAGVDNQPQHF
CDR3 DNA: TGTGCCAGCAGTCGAGCTGGGGTTGACAATCAGCCCCAGCATTTT

clone size: once
D gene: .
V gene: TRBV5-6
J gene: TRBJ1-4
CDR3 protein: CASTSSGANEKLFF
CDR3 DNA: TGTGCCAGCACCTCGAGTGGAGCTAATGAAAAACTGTTTTTT

clone size: .
D gene: .
V gene: TRBV5-8
J gene: TRBJ1-5
CDR3 protein: CASSSTLGQPQHF
CDR3 DNA: TGTGCCAGCAGCTCAACCTTAGGTCAGCCCCAGCATTTT

clone size: .
D gene: .
V gene: TRBV7-8
J gene: TRBJ1-2
CDR3 protein: CASSLGIRVDDGYGYTF
CDR3 DNA: TGTGCCAGCAGCTTAGGGATCAGGGTGGATGACGGCTATGGCTACACCTTC

clone size: .
D gene: TRBD1
V gene: TRBV6-5
J gene: TRBJ2-2
CDR3 protein: CASKGGQGMAGELFF
CDR3 DNA: TGTGCCAGCAAAGGAGGACAGGGTATGGCCGGGGAGCTGTTTTTT

clone size: .
D gene: TRBD1
V gene: TRBV5-6
J gene: TRBJ2-3
CDR3 protein: CASSLGQGSTDTQYF
CDR3 DNA: TGTGCCAGCAGCTTGGGACAGGGGAGCACAGATACGCAGTATTTT

clone size: .
D gene: .
V gene: TRBV5-5
J gene: TRBJ2-7
CDR3 protein: CASSFPRQREQYF
CDR3 DNA: TGTGCCAGCAGCTTTCCTAGGCAACGCGAGCAGTACTTC

clone size: once
D gene: TRBD1
V gene: TRBV4-1
J gene: TRBJ1-5
CDR3 protein: CASSEGARNQPQHF
CDR3 DNA: TGCGCCAGCAGCGAGGGGGCACGCAATCAGCCCCAGCATTTT

clone size: .
D gene: .
V gene: TRBV4-1
J gene: TRBJ2-7
CDR3 protein: CASSLEGFIYEQYF
CDR3 DNA: TGCGCCAGCAGCTTAGAGGGTTTTATCTACGAGCAGTACTTC

clone size: once
D gene: .
V gene: TRBV5-8
J gene: TRBJ1-1
CDR3 protein: CASSRTGFNTEAFF
CDR3 DNA: TGTGCCAGCAGCCGAACAGGGTTTAACACTGAAGCTTTCTTT

clone size: .
D gene: .
V gene: TRBV7-8
J gene: TRBJ2-3
CDR3 protein: CASSLVAVSTDTQYF
CDR3 DNA: TGTGCCAGCAGCTTAGTAGCGGTGAGCACAGATACGCAGTATTTT

clone size: .
D gene: .
V gene: TRBV4-1
J gene: TRBJ1-5
CDR3 protein: CASSQVKDQPQHF
CDR3 DNA: TGCGCCAGCAGCCAAGTAAAGGATCAGCCCCAGCATTTT

clone size: .
D gene: .
V gene: TRBV6-5
J gene: TRBJ2-7
CDR3 protein: CASRSDYEQYF
CDR3 DNA: TGTGCCAGCAGGTCAGACTACGAGCAGTACTTC

clone size: few
D gene: .
V gene: TRBV14
J gene: TRBJ2-1
CDR3 protein: CASSPKGVKQFF
CDR3 DNA: TGTGCCAGCAGCCCGAAGGGGGTGAAGCAGTTCTTC

clone size: .
D gene: TRBD1
V gene: TRBV24-1
J gene: TRBJ2-5
CDR3 protein: CATSDGGDRGRGETQYF
CDR3 DNA: TGTGCCACCAGTGATGGGGGGGACAGGGGGAGAGGAGAGACCCAGTACTTC

clone size: .
D gene: .
V gene: TRBV7-9
J gene: TRBJ2-5
CDR3 protein: CASSLGGTVYETQYF
CDR3 DNA: TGTGCCAGCAGCTTAGGAGGGACGGTTTATGAGACCCAGTACTTC

clone size: .
D gene: .
V gene: TRBV10-2
J gene: TRBJ2-5
CDR3 protein: CASSEPPPPETQYF
CDR3 DNA: TGCGCCAGCAGTGAGCCCCCCCCGCCGGAGACCCAGTACTTC

clone size: .
D gene: TRBD1
V gene: TRBV15
J gene: TRBJ1-2
CDR3 protein: CATSRDRGETYGYTF
CDR3 DNA: TGTGCCACCAGCAGGGACAGGGGGGAAACCTATGGCTACACCTTC

clone size: .
D gene: .
V gene: TRBV4-1
J gene: TRBJ1-4
CDR3 protein: CASSQVIVAEKLFF
CDR3 DNA: TGCGCCAGCAGCCAAGTTATTGTGGCGGAAAAACTGTTTTTT

clone size: .
D gene: .
V gene: TRBV13
J gene: TRBJ2-1
CDR3 protein: CASSPGRPFPDEQFF
CDR3 DNA: TGTGCCAGCAGCCCGGGACGGCCATTCCCGGATGAGCAGTTCTTC

clone size: .
D gene: TRBD2
V gene: TRBV6-2/TRBV6-3
J gene: TRBJ2-2
CDR3 protein: CASSYYGGANTGELFF
CDR3 DNA: TGTGCCAGCAGTTACTACGGGGGGGCAAACACCGGGGAGCTGTTTTTT

clone size: .
D gene: .
V gene: TRBV6-5
J gene: TRBJ2-3
CDR3 protein: CASRGQSGLTDTQYF
CDR3 DNA: TGTGCCAGCAGAGGACAGTCGGGTCTAACAGATACGCAGTATTTT

clone size: .
D gene: .
V gene: TRBV6-6
J gene: TRBJ1-5
CDR3 protein: CASSYVSGSNQPQHF
CDR3 DNA: TGTGCCAGCAGTTACGTTTCAGGTAGCAATCAGCCCCAGCATTTT

clone size: .
D gene: .
V gene: TRBV10-2
J gene: TRBJ2-3
CDR3 protein: CASSESLEADTQYF
CDR3 DNA: TGCGCCAGCAGTGAGTCACTAGAGGCGGATACGCAGTATTTT

clone size: .
D gene: .
V gene: TRBV5-4
J gene: TRBJ2-1
CDR3 protein: CASTWRGHNEQFF
CDR3 DNA: TGTGCCAGCACGTGGAGGGGGCACAATGAGCAGTTCTTC

clone size: .
D gene: .
V gene: TRBV5-4
J gene: TRBJ2-7
CDR3 protein: CASSLPGTAGFLDEQYF
CDR3 DNA: TGTGCCAGCAGCCTCCCGGGGACAGCGGGTTTTTTGGACGAGCAGTACTTC

clone size: .
D gene: TRBD1
V gene: TRBV5-1
J gene: TRBJ1-2
CDR3 protein: CASSLDRGEYYGYTF
CDR3 DNA: TGCGCCAGCAGCTTAGACAGGGGAGAATATTATGGCTACACCTTC

clone size: .
D gene: TRBD1
V gene: TRBV5-5
J gene: TRBJ2-7
CDR3 protein: CASSLWGQTYEQYF
CDR3 DNA: TGTGCCAGCAGCTTGTGGGGACAGACCTACGAGCAGTACTTC